These 10 T cell receptor beta chains were sequenced from one sample in a study of cytomegalovirus exposure and HLA in healthy donors. The PCR had 60 Vbeta and 13 Jbeta primers. Method: immunoSEQ multiplex PCR; TCRdb's copy keeps in-frame clones and lacks some. The sample has 110,000 to 150,000 clones; over 55% are singletons. The sequenced sample was PBMCs. Every receptor here comes from a man in his forties in good health and CMV-seronegative.

This clone turned up a few times. This chain uses TRBV4-2 with TRBJ2-5; D ambiguous. This CDR3 is 13 amino acids long. Germline V gene sequence: CDR1 LGHNA, CDR2 YNFKEQ. V dropped 0 bases and J dropped 4 bases, with 6 bases sitting between them. The CDR3 reads CASSQDNGETQYF. Here the CDR3 DNA reads TGTGCCAGCAGCCAAGATAACGGAGAGACCCAGTACTTC.

V usage is TRBV2 and J usage is TRBJ2-7; 9 bases fit TRBD1. Trimming took 2 bases from V and 5 from J; bases not matched to a gene: 10. The CDR3 is 16 residues long. Germline loops: CDR1 SNHLY, CDR2 FYNNEI. DNA for the CDR3: TGTGCCAGCAGTGAACAGTCCCGGACAGGGGACCACGAGCAGTACTTC. It encodes CASSEQSRTGDHEQYF.

This clone appeared a few times. The chain couples TRBV19 to TRBJ1-5; TRBD1 aligns across 9 bases. With 7 bases clipped from V and 3 bases from J, the junction kept 7 bases outside the gene matches. The germline V gene has CDR1 LNHDA and CDR2 SQIVND (reference sequence). The CDR3 extends over 15 amino acids. As DNA, the CDR3 is TGTGCCAGTAACAGGGACAGGGTGGACAATCAGCCCCAGCATTTT. This gives the protein CASNRDRVDNQPQHF. Based on the CDR3 plus reference TRBV19 and TRBJ1-5, the full variable domain is DGGITQSPKYLFRKEGQNVTLSCEQNLNHDAMYWYRQDPGQGLRLIYYSQIVNDFQKGDIAEGYSVSREKKESFPLTVTSAQKNPTAFYLCASNRDRVDNQPQHFGDGTRLSIL.

V gene TRBV2 combines with J gene TRBJ2-7; D is uncertain. Per germline, CDR1 SNHLY and CDR2 FYNNEI. The CDR3 runs 14 residues. The V gene lost 7 bases and the J gene lost 0 bases, with 13 bases spanning the gap. The CDR3 reads CASNTGSSSYEQYF. CDR3 coding DNA: TGTGCCAGCAATACCGGGTCAAGCTCCTACGAGCAGTACTTC.

The gene calls are TRBV7-3 and TRBJ1-5; 9 bases map to TRBD1. This CDR3 is 18 amino acids long. V shed 5 bases, J shed 4 bases, and the junction held 15 bases outside the gene matches. Germline CDR1 and CDR2: SGHTA and FQGTGA. CDR3 loop: CASSRRDRDSNLNQPQHF. Here the CDR3 DNA reads TGTGCCAGCAGCCGCCGGGACAGGGACTCTAACCTGAATCAGCCCCAGCATTTT.

This chain joins TRBV6-6 and TRBJ1-1; D is perhaps TRBD1 (6 bases). CDR1 is MNHNY, CDR2 SVGAGI, per germline (reference sequence). The CDR3 extends over 15 amino acids. V was clipped by 0 bases and J by 1 base, with 9 bases between them. The CDR3 DNA reads as TGTGCCAGCAGTTACTCTACAGGGACGAACACTGAAGCTTTCTTT. It encodes CASSYSTGTNTEAFF.

This clone was recorded once. This chain joins TRBV28 and TRBJ2-1, with D unclear. CDR3 length: 15 residues. The V end was cut by 7 bases, the J end by 8 bases, with 21 bases between. Per the germline V gene, CDR1 is MDHEN and CDR2 is SYDVKM. The CDR3 region has the DNA TGTGCCAGCACCTTCACTCGAGCCACGTTGGATGAGCAGTTCTTC. It is translated as CASTFTRATLDEQFF.

V is TRBV2 and J is TRBJ2-7, with TRBD1 identical over 9 bases. The length of the CDR3 is 17 residues. From germline, CDR1 is SNHLY and CDR2 FYNNEI. Germline trimming cut 7 bases from V and 3 bases from J; bases unmatched to any gene: 16. The CDR3 region has the DNA TGTGCCAGCATCGGCGGCGTGGGGACAGGGATTTTCTACGAGCAGTACTTC. Residues: CASIGGVGTGIFYEQYF.

CDR3 nucleotides: TGCAGTGCCACCCTGAAGGGGGAAGCTTTCTTT. Protein product: CSATLKGEAFF. The J gene is TRBJ1-1, the V gene TRBV20-1; possible D gene TRBD1, 5 bases. Between the trimmed V and J ends, which lost 6 bases and 8 bases, there was a span of 13 bases. The CDR3 consists of 11 residues. The germline V gene encodes CDR1 DFQATT and CDR2 SNEGSKA (reference sequence).

This clone was detected a few times. This rearrangement joins TRBV10-1 to TRBJ2-1, with 9 bases lining up with TRBD2. J was trimmed by 5 bases and V by 8 bases; bases with no gene match: 19. The CDR3 consists of 18 residues. Germline V gene sequence: CDR1 WNHNN, CDR2 SYGVQD (reference sequence). In nucleotides, the CDR3 is TGCGCCAGCTGTACCCCGGGAGGGAGCGGGAGGATGAACAATGAGCAGTTCTTC. Residues: CASCTPGGSGRMNNEQFF.